Each of the 21 T cell receptor beta chains below was sequenced from the same sample in a study of cytomegalovirus exposure and HLA in healthy donors. The PCR contained 60 Vbeta and 13 Jbeta primers. Clones were sequenced by immunoSEQ multiplex PCR, and TCRdb holds only the in-frame ones, with some missing. The sample has roughly 150,000 clones; roughly four fifths are singletons. The sequencing input was PBMCs. All receptors come from a man aged 45 to 65 in good health and CMV-seropositive.

In DNA form, the CDR3 reads TGCGCCAGCAGCCGACAGGGGGCCCGTCATGAGGAGACCCAGTACTTC. Translated, it gives CASSRQGARHEETQYF. The chain has TRBV5-1 and TRBJ2-5, with 10 positions matching TRBD1. V was pared by 4 bases and J by 5 bases, with 11 bases of the junction left unmatched. CDR1 is SGHRS, CDR2 YFSETQ, per germline. CDR3 size: 16 residues.

This clone was counted a single time. CDR3 region: CASSFLAFSGNYNEQFF. CDR3 DNA sequence: TGTGCCAGCAGTTTCCTGGCCTTTAGCGGGAACTACAATGAGCAGTTCTTC. The chain is built from TRBV27 and TRBJ2-1; 8 bases agree with TRBD2. The CDR3 has 17 amino acids. Germline V gives CDR1 MNHEY, CDR2 SMNVEV (reference sequence). V gave up 3 bases and J gave up 3 bases; unmatched junction bases: 10.

The chain joins TRBV7-9 to TRBJ1-4, with D unclear. Trimming cost V 2 bases and J 4 bases, with 8 bases left between them. Germline CDR1 is SEHNR and CDR2 is FQNEAQ (reference sequence). The CDR3 length is 14 residues. Here the CDR3 DNA reads TGTGCCAGCAGCTTAAGTACGGTTAATGAAAAACTGTTTTTT. Its protein product is CASSLSTVNEKLFF.

This clone is a singleton in its sample. This chain links TRBV18 with TRBJ2-2; a possible D gene is TRBD1 (6 bases). This CDR3 has 19 amino acids. CDR1 KGHSH and CDR2 LQKENI come from the germline V gene. The germline V and J ends were trimmed by 6 bases and 1 base, with 24 bases remaining between them. CDR3 residues: CASSGTGTNGIWNTGELFF. The CDR3 DNA follows: TGTGCCAGCTCCGGGACCGGGACAAACGGGATCTGGAACACCGGGGAGCTGTTTTTT.

This clone was counted only a few times. The gene calls are TRBV28 and TRBJ2-5; 11 nucleotides agree with TRBD2. The end of the DNA is better explained by TRBJ2-7, so the J call may be wrong. Germline V CDR1 and CDR2: MDHEN, SYDVKM. There are 15 residues in the CDR3. The CDR3 loop reads CAINPGTSGSYEQYF. The CDR3 DNA sequence: TGTGCCATCAACCCCGGGACTAGCGGTTCCTACGAGCAGTACTTC.

A few counts support this clone. The rearrangement links TRBV18 to TRBJ2-2; TRBD2 aligns across 8 bases. The V segment lost 0 bases and the J segment 6 bases; nucleotides outside the gene matches: 3. The length of the CDR3 is 15 residues. Germline V gene data show CDR1 as KGHSH and CDR2 as LQKENI. The CDR3 loop reads CASSPPSGASGELFF. The CDR3 nucleotides are TGTGCCAGCTCACCACCTAGCGGGGCGTCCGGGGAGCTGTTTTTT. Supplemented by reference TRBV18 and TRBJ2-2, the full variable domain reads NAGVMQNPRHLVRRRGQEARLRCSPMKGHSHVYWYRQLPEEGLKFMVYLQKENIIDESGMPKERFSAEFPKEGPSILRIQQVVRGDSAAYFCASSPPSGASGELFFGEGSRLTVL.

This rearrangement joins TRBV21-1 to TRBJ2-7; the table's TRBD2 call for D was not verified on the DNA. TRBV21-1 is reported as a pseudogene. The CDR3 loop spans 16 amino acids. The CDR3 nucleotides are TGTGCCAGCAGCAAAGAAGACCGGGAGGGGAACTACGAGCAGTACTTC. It translates to CASSKEDREGNYEQYF.

The chain links TRBV2 to TRBJ2-3; 10 nucleotides match TRBD2. The germline V gene encodes CDR1 SNHLY and CDR2 FYNNEI. This CDR3 is 18 amino acids long. Unmatched junction bases numbered 8, after V lost 1 base and J lost 1 base. The CDR3 sequence: CASSEVLAGAMGTDTQYF. The CDR3 DNA sequence: TGTGCCAGCAGTGAAGTGCTAGCGGGGGCCATGGGCACAGATACGCAGTATTTT.

The V and J genes are TRBV11-3 and TRBJ2-7, with 11 bases fitting TRBD2. Germline loops: CDR1 SGHNT, CDR2 YENEEA. The CDR3 is made up of 18 amino acids. The V segment lost 2 bases and the J segment 1 base; nucleotides outside the gene matches: 10. The CDR3 DNA is TGTGCCAGCAGCTTAAAGGAGGAGGGACTAGCGGTATCCTACGAGCAGTACTTC. As protein: CASSLKEEGLAVSYEQYF.

The chain recombines TRBV15 with TRBJ1-1, with 10 nucleotides matching TRBD1. The germline gives CDR1 LNHNV, CDR2 YYDKDF (reference sequence). V lost 6 bases, J lost 1 base, and 8 bases stayed unmatched. CDR3 length equals 16 residues. CDR3 sequence: CATRGQGRSWNTEAFF. CDR3 nucleotide sequence: TGTGCCACCAGGGGACAGGGGCGCTCATGGAACACTGAAGCTTTCTTT.

This rearrangement joins TRBV13 to TRBJ1-1; no clear D. The CDR3 loop spans 15 amino acids. Germline V gives CDR1 PRHDT, CDR2 FYEKMQ (reference sequence). V lost 0 bases, J lost 4 bases, and 12 bases lay in between. CDR3 DNA sequence: TGTGCCAGCAGCTTAGGTCGCGGGGAGGGCACTGAAGCTTTCTTT. It is translated as CASSLGRGEGTEAFF.

The V gene is TRBV5-8, the J gene TRBJ1-1; 7 bases map to TRBD1. The CDR3 covers 14 residues. Germline CDR1 reads SGHTS; CDR2 reads YDEGEE. V shed 4 bases, J shed 3 bases, and the junction held 6 bases outside the gene matches. The CDR3: CASSSITGDTEAFF. The CDR3 region has the DNA TGTGCCAGCAGCAGTATTACAGGGGACACTGAAGCTTTCTTT.

This clone was seen more than once but under ten times. The chain is built from TRBV7-2 and TRBJ2-7, with 8 positions matching TRBD2. V was clipped by 2 bases and J by 0 bases; unmatched bases: 6. The CDR3 loop spans 16 amino acids. Germline CDR1 is SGHTA and CDR2 is FQGNSA. The CDR3 loop reads CASSLHGRGVSYEQYF. CDR3 coding DNA: TGTGCCAGCAGCTTACATGGGCGGGGGGTCTCCTACGAGCAGTACTTC.

The chain is built from TRBV5-1 and TRBJ1-2; D call uncertain. V gave up 5 bases and J gave up 2 bases, with 7 bases separating them. CDR1 is SGHRS, CDR2 YFSETQ, per germline. The length of the CDR3 is 12 residues. CDR3 DNA: TGCGCCAGCAGGGCTTACAACTATGGCTACACCTTC. This codes for CASRAYNYGYTF.

The chain couples TRBV20-1 to TRBJ2-7; the D is unclear. The CDR3 has 10 amino acids. Trimming cost V 6 bases and J 7 bases, with 10 bases left between them. Per germline, CDR1 DFQATT and CDR2 SNEGSKA (reference sequence). The CDR3 loop reads CSAPHGEQYF. Here the CDR3 DNA reads TGCAGTGCCCCGCACGGGGAGCAGTACTTC.

This chain joins TRBV14 and TRBJ1-5, with no clear D. The CDR3 covers 17 residues. V was pared by 2 bases and J by 5 bases, with 19 bases between. CDR1 is SGHDN, CDR2 FVKESK, per germline. CDR3 protein: CASSQPTRQEGYQPQHF. As DNA, the CDR3 is TGTGCCAGCAGCCAACCTACGCGTCAGGAGGGCTATCAGCCCCAGCATTTT.

The J gene is TRBJ2-7, the V gene TRBV9; tentatively, D is TRBD1 (6 bases). The CDR3 sequence is 14 residues long. The V gene lost 1 base and the J gene lost 6 bases, with 14 bases spanning the gap. Germline-derived CDR1 and CDR2 are SGDLS and YYNGEE. The DNA of the CDR3 is TGTGCCAGCAGCGTATCAGGGGCGCTTGGCGAGCAGTACTTC. This sequence encodes CASSVSGALGEQYF.

The gene calls are TRBV6-5 and TRBJ2-1, with D possibly TRBD2 on 6 matching bases. The germline V gene has CDR1 MNHEY and CDR2 SVGAGI. V dropped 0 bases and J dropped 4 bases, with 13 bases sitting between them. This CDR3 comprises 16 residues. The chain's CDR3 is CASSYSARLVYNEQFF. CDR3 sequence (DNA): TGTGCCAGCAGTTACTCGGCGAGACTAGTTTACAATGAGCAGTTCTTC.

V gene TRBV7-9 combines with J gene TRBJ2-3; D not certain. V shed 1 base and J shed 5 bases, with 10 bases lying between them. Germline V gene sequence: CDR1 SEHNR, CDR2 FQNEAQ (reference sequence). The CDR3 totals 14 residues. The CDR3 DNA is TGTGCCAGCAGCTTAGTCGGGTCCAGAGATACGCAGTATTTT. Encoded protein: CASSLVGSRDTQYF. Full variable domain (rest looked up from reference TRBV7-9 and TRBJ2-3): DTGVSQNPRHKITKRGQNVTFRCDPISEHNRLYWYRQTLGQGPEFLTYFQNEAQLEKSRLLSDRFSAERPKGSFSTLEIQRTEQGDSAMYLCASSLVGSRDTQYFGPGTRLTVL.

In its sample, this clone was seen once. The V call is TRBV6-6, the J call TRBJ1-3; TRBD1 might be the D (6 bases). This CDR3 has 14 amino acids. CDR1 and CDR2 from the germline V gene are MNHNY and SVGAGI (reference sequence). V was pared by 5 bases and J by 1 base, with 9 bases between. CDR3: CASSPQGSGNTIYF. CDR3 bases: TGTGCCAGCAGTCCTCAGGGGTCTGGAAACACCATATATTTT.

This clone showed up just a few times. The chain carries TRBV9 and TRBJ2-3; D perhaps matches TRBD2 (7 bases). The CDR3 is 14 amino acids. CDR1 is SGDLS, CDR2 YYNGEE, per germline. With 4 bases removed from V and 2 bases from J, the gap between germline ends came to 11 bases. CDR3: CASSRGGLTDTQYF. For the CDR3, the DNA is TGTGCCAGCAGCCGCGGGGGCCTCACAGATACGCAGTATTTT. Looking up the rest from reference TRBV9 and TRBJ2-3 gives the full variable domain: DSGVTQTPKHLITATGQRVTLRCSPRSGDLSVYWYQQSLDQGLQFLIQYYNGEERAKGNILERFSAQQFPDLHSELNLSSLELGDSALYFCASSRGGLTDTQYFGPGTRLTVL.